The text below deals with one T cell receptor (beta chain). The target of this receptor is not known. Per-base quality was not reported, and no clone a single base away is much larger than it. The CDR3 spans 15 residues, from the cysteine through the phenylalanine. Of all the DNA, just the CDR3 is kept, 45 bases in frame from base 1. At the junction V is shortened by 4 bases and J by 6 bases; bases outside the gene matches: 8. CDR1 and CDR2 (ENHRY, SYGVKD) derive from the germline V gene. The collaborating institutions used their own protocols to collect whole blood in K2EDTA tubes. Collaborator samples were shipped for TCRbeta analysis as frozen whole blood, isolated PBMCs, or DNA extracted from either sample type. TCRbeta CDR3 regions were amplified from genomic DNA using the immunoSEQ Assay, a bias-controlled multiplex PCR. The original pipeline was this. The number of nucleated cells in each sample was estimated by amplification of reference gene primers within the assay. To quantify the absolute abundance of each unique TCRbeta CDR3 rearrangement, sequence reads were collapsed and filtered. Productive Simpson clonality was computed per sample as the square root of Simpson's diversity index over productive rearrangements. Sourced from immuneACCESS, this table was stored by TCRdb with only in-frame sequences that have V and J called. A share of the clones is absent; for the studies checked, an unresolved V gene accounts for under half, and the remainder has no known explanation. Clone size and V and J calls were adopted from that table, with D and trimming inferred from the DNA. The sample table lists more than 150,000 clones, about 80% of them with a count of one. The ten largest clones represent roughly 0.56% of the sample.

This entry is derived from a study of blood T cell repertoires in COVID-19 (dated by TCRdb to the early 2020s). As for the study more broadly: Samples covering the acute and convalescent phases of COVID-19 were provided by collaborators in the United States, Italy and Spain. The prospective study material was composed of cDNA or gDNA derived from T cells, B-cell-depleted T cells, or PBMCs. The dataset comprised deeply sampled blood TCRbeta repertoires from subjects exposed to, actively infected with, or recovered from COVID-19. The repertoires were made available in a free public database intended to serve as a resource for research on the immune response to SARS-CoV-2. The samples were drawn from the first 160 participants of the ongoing ImmuneRACE study and from over 950 subjects provided by 6 global collaborators. A de-identified subject ID, COVID-19 status, age in years and sex were almost always included in the sample metadata. Where HLA class I and class II types were available, the types were taken from metadata supplied by the sample provider, not from assay-based typing. What the research found in general, with its limitations: How much clinical and demographic metadata was included differed by source and by participant, and the metadata was provided uncurated.

This sequence uses TRBV10-3 and TRBJ1-2; TRBD1 lines up with 10 middle nucleotides. This TCR came from a man in his fifties or sixties with acute or convalescent COVID-19. Sequencing was done on a sample of peripheral blood. The DNA sequence follows: TGTGCCATCAGTGCAACGGGACAGGGGACCCATGGCTACACCTTC. This codes for CAISATGQGTHGYTF.